The entry below gives a single T cell receptor beta chain sequence along with its context. Per the original data handling: Estimated nucleated cell counts came from reference gene primer amplification. Here immunoSEQ multiplex PCR was the method, and the copy in TCRdb shows in-frame clones only, minus some. The V and J calls and clone size are taken from that table; D and trimming were inferred from the DNA. The sample has roughly 300,000 clones, 65% to 90% seen once; the top ten hold approximately 7.6%. The data stem from a study of blood T cell repertoires in COVID-19. Overall study context: COVID-19 samples collected from the United States, Italy and Spain covered acute and convalescent phases.

This CDR3 has 11 residues. Looked up from germline, CDR1 is GTSNPN and CDR2 is SVGIG (reference sequence). The V and J ends lost 2 bases and 6 bases respectively, with 5 bases between them. The sequencing input was peripheral blood. The receptor's source is a human donor in a cohort sampled during active COVID-19. V is TRBV30 and J is TRBJ2-1; no clear D. As DNA, the CDR3 is TGTGCCTGGAGTTATGTCAATGAGCAGTTCTTC. It codes for CAWSYVNEQFF.